These T cell receptor beta chains were read from a single sample in a study of blood T cell repertoires in COVID-19. The repertoire was sequenced with immunoSEQ multiplex PCR; TCRdb's copy has only in-frame clones and lacks some. The sample has about 250,000 clones; around 86% are singletons. The sample taken for sequencing was peripheral blood. The receptors were sampled from a woman aged 30 to 39 with active or convalescent COVID-19. Both conserved end residues are part of each CDR3. D genes are given only for firm matches. Where a row states a size, it is once, few, many or the class of an expanded clone; other rows omit it.

v_call,j_call,cdr3_length,d_call,clone_size,cdr3_nt,cdr3_aa
TRBV5-3,TRBJ1-2,14,-,-,TGTGCCAGAAGCACCTGCGGGGGGGACTATGGCTACACCTTC,CARSTCGGDYGYTF
TRBV28,TRBJ2-3,15,TRBD2,-,TGTGCCAGCAGTCAACGGATCGGGGGGGCAGATACGCAGTATTTT,CASSQRIGGADTQYF
TRBV2,TRBJ2-3,14,-,-,TGTGCCAGCAGTGATTCTAGCTTTTGGGATACGCAGTATTTT,CASSDSSFWDTQYF
TRBV18,TRBJ2-2,17,TRBD2,-,TGTGCCAGCTCACCATCGACTAGCGGTTTTTCTTCCGGGGAGCTGTTTTTT,CASSPSTSGFSSGELFF
TRBV27,TRBJ1-6,14,-,-,TGTGCCAGCAGTTACTGGACAGATAATTCACCCCTCCACTTT,CASSYWTDNSPLHF
TRBV7-3,TRBJ2-3,15,-,-,TGTGCCAGCAGCAGGGGGACCTCAAGCACAGATACGCAGTATTTT,CASSRGTSSTDTQYF
TRBV19,TRBJ2-2,15,-,-,TGTGCCAGTAGTCCCTCAGACTCCCGCCACGGGGAGCTGTTTTTT,CASSPSDSRHGELFF
TRBV6-2/TRBV6-3,TRBJ2-1,15,TRBD2,-,TGTGCCAGCAGCCCGTCGCGGGGGTCGAACAATGAGCAGTTCTTC,CASSPSRGSNNEQFF
TRBV19,TRBJ1-2,14,-,-,TGTGCCAGTAGTATCTTGGCCAGGAACTATGGCTACACCTTC,CASSILARNYGYTF
TRBV20-1,TRBJ1-6,15,-,-,TGCAGTGCTAGTACCCAACAGGGTAATAATTCACCCCTCCACTTT,CSASTQQGNNSPLHF
TRBV7-3,TRBJ1-3,13,TRBD1,few,TGTGCCAGCAGCTCCGGACAGGGGGACACCATATATTTT,CASSSGQGDTIYF
TRBV29-1,TRBJ2-2,14,-,-,TGCAGCGTCGTGGATGGGGGCGACACCGGGGAGCTGTTTTTT,CSVVDGGDTGELFF
TRBV4-3,TRBJ2-7,15,-,-,TGCGCCAGCAGCCAAGATTATGCCAGTTACTACGAGCAGTACTTC,CASSQDYASYYEQYF
TRBV7-2,TRBJ1-5,13,-,-,TGTGCCAGCAGCTTTGGGCCCGATGAGCCCCAGCATTTT,CASSFGPDEPQHF
TRBV5-4,TRBJ2-5,16,TRBD2,-,TGTGCCAGCAGCTTGGGGACGGGGGGGCCGAAAGAGACCCAGTACTTC,CASSLGTGGPKETQYF
TRBV4-3,TRBJ2-3,16,TRBD2,-,TGCGCCAGCAGCCAAGCAGTAGTCCAGCGGGGGTCAACGCAGTATTTT,CASSQAVVQRGSTQYF
TRBV27,TRBJ2-3,15,-,-,TGTGCCAGCAGTCCAGCGGTGGCCGGAGGGGATACGCAGTATTTT,CASSPAVAGGDTQYF
TRBV3-1/TRBV3-2,TRBJ1-3,14,-,-,TGTGCCAGCAGCTACACAAGCTCTGGAAACACCATATATTTT,CASSYTSSGNTIYF
TRBV6-5,TRBJ1-2,14,-,-,TGTGCCAGCAGCCGGGTGGGAGGGAACTATGGCTACACCTTC,CASSRVGGNYGYTF
TRBV5-5,TRBJ2-7,15,-,-,TGTGCCAGCAGCGGGGGGGACATCCACTCCTACGAGCAGTACTTC,CASSGGDIHSYEQYF
TRBV4-2,TRBJ1-4,17,TRBD1,-,TGTGCCAGCAGCCCTTTAAACGACAGGGGCGTTAATGAAAAACTGTTTTTT,CASSPLNDRGVNEKLFF
TRBV11-2,TRBJ2-1,13,-,few,TGTGCCAGCAGCTTAAGGGGTAGGAATGAGCAGTTCTTC,CASSLRGRNEQFF
TRBV4-1,TRBJ1-3,16,-,-,TGCGCCAGCAGCCAAGATGGGGCAGGGGCCGTAAACACCATATATTTT,CASSQDGAGAVNTIYF
TRBV4-1,TRBJ1-1,13,-,-,TGCGCCAGCAGTCGAAGGGGAAACACTGAAGCTTTCTTT,CASSRRGNTEAFF
TRBV15,TRBJ1-3,16,-,-,TGTGCCACCAGCACACCGAATCGGGGCTCTGGAAACACCATATATTTT,CATSTPNRGSGNTIYF
TRBV11-2,TRBJ1-5,18,TRBD1,-,TGTGCCAGCAGCTTCCCGGCACAGGGGTCCCTTAGCAATCAGCCCCAGCATTTT,CASSFPAQGSLSNQPQHF
TRBV7-9,TRBJ2-7,14,-,-,TGTGCCAGCAGCTTAGCGGAGGGGACGGGCGAGCAGTACTTC,CASSLAEGTGEQYF
TRBV21-1,TRBJ2-1,13,-,-,TGTGCCAGCAGCAAACGGGAAGTCCATGAGCAGTTCTTC,CASSKREVHEQFF
TRBV5-5,TRBJ1-2,13,-,-,TGTGCCAGCAGCTTCGATGGAGACTATGGCTACACCTTC,CASSFDGDYGYTF
TRBV3-1/TRBV3-2,TRBJ2-3,13,-,-,TGTGCCAGCAGCCAAAATCTGGCTGATACGCAGTATTTT,CASSQNLADTQYF
TRBV29-1,TRBJ2-1,15,-,-,TGCAGCACGAAACGCCGGGGGAGCTCCTACAATGAGCAGTTCTTC,CSTKRRGSSYNEQFF
TRBV28,TRBJ2-6,16,TRBD1,once,TGTGCCAGCAGTTTAGGGACAGGGGCTGGGGCCAACGTCCTGACTTTC,CASSLGTGAGANVLTF
TRBV4-3,TRBJ1-5,17,TRBD1,-,TGCGCCAGCAGCCAAGGGACAGGGGGTCGAGGCAATCAGCCCCAGCATTTT,CASSQGTGGRGNQPQHF
TRBV30,TRBJ1-1,14,-,-,TGTGCCTGGAGTGCTCATGACTGGAACACTGAAGCTTTCTTT,CAWSAHDWNTEAFF
TRBV7-2,TRBJ2-7,15,TRBD1,-,TGTGCCAGCAGCCCCCGACAGGGAACCTCCTTAGAGCAGTACTTC,CASSPRQGTSLEQYF
TRBV18,TRBJ2-3,12,-,-,TGTGCCAGCTCACCCGAAAGCGATACGCAGTATTTT,CASSPESDTQYF
TRBV7-2,TRBJ2-3,13,-,-,TGTGCCAGCAGCTTAAACCCCGCGGATACGCAGTATTTT,CASSLNPADTQYF
TRBV5-5,TRBJ2-5,14,-,few,TGTGCCAGCAGCCTATCTGGGGCAACGGAGACCCAGTACTTC,CASSLSGATETQYF
TRBV5-4,TRBJ2-2,14,TRBD1,-,TGTGCCAGCAGCTTCGGACAGGACACCGGGGAGCTGTTTTTT,CASSFGQDTGELFF
TRBV18,TRBJ2-5,15,TRBD2,once,TGTGCCAGCTCACCTGGGAGGGGCTTCCAAGAGACCCAGTACTTC,CASSPGRGFQETQYF
TRBV9,TRBJ1-6,16,TRBD1,-,TGTGCCAGCAGCGTAGCGCCGGGACAGGGTGCCTCACCCCTCCACTTT,CASSVAPGQGASPLHF
TRBV5-6,TRBJ1-2,16,-,once,TGTGCCAGCAGCTTGGGCCCCTCGGGGGGCAGGTATGGCTACACCTTC,CASSLGPSGGRYGYTF
TRBV15,TRBJ2-7,15,TRBD2,-,TGTGCCACCAGCAGAGGAGTAGCGGGGGGAAACGAGCAGTACTTC,CATSRGVAGGNEQYF
TRBV29-1,TRBJ1-6,13,TRBD1,-,TGCAGCGTTGGGGACAGGGCTGATTCACCCCTCCACTTT,CSVGDRADSPLHF
TRBV11-2,TRBJ2-3,16,TRBD2,-,TGTGCCAGCAGCTCCCGCGGGGGGGAAAGCACAGATACGCAGTATTTT,CASSSRGGESTDTQYF
TRBV23-1,TRBJ1-1,16,-,-,TGCGCCAGCAGTCCGGGAATTCCCTCGATGAACACTGAAGCTTTCTTT,CASSPGIPSMNTEAFF
TRBV6-5,TRBJ2-5,16,TRBD1,-,TGTGCCAGCAGTTACCTCGACAGGGGGTCGACGGAGACCCAGTACTTC,CASSYLDRGSTETQYF